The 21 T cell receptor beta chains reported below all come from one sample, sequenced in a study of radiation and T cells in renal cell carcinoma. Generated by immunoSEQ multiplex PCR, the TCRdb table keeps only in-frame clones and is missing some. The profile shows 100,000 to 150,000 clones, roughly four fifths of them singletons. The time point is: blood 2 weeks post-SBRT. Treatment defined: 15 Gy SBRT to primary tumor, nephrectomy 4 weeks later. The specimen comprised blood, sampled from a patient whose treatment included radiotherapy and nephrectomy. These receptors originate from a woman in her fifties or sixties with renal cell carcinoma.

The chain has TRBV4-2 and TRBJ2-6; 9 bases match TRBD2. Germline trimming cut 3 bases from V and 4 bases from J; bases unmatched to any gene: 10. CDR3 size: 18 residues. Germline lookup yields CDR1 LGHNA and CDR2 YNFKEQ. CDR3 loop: CASSQEGLAGTGANVLTF. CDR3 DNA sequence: TGTGCCAGCAGCCAGGAGGGGCTAGCGGGAACCGGGGCCAACGTCCTGACTTTC.

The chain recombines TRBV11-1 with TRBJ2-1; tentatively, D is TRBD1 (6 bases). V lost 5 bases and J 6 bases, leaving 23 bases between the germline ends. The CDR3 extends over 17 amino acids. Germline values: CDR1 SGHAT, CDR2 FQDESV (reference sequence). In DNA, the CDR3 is TGTGCCAGCAGCGTAATTGTGCAGGGGCTCTACCCCAATGAGCAGTTCTTC. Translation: CASSVIVQGLYPNEQFF.

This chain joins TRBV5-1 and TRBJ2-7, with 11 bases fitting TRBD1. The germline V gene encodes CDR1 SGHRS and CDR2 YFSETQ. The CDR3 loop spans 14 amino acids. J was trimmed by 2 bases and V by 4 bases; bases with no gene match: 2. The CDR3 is CASSVGQGAYEQYF. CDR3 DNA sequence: TGCGCCAGCAGCGTGGGACAGGGGGCCTACGAGCAGTACTTC.

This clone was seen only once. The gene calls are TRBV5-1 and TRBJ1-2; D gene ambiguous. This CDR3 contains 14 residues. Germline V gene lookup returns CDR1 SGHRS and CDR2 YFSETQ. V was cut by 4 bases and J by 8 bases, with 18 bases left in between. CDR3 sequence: CASSETSAYGGYTF. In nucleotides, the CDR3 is TGCGCCAGCAGCGAAACCTCAGCCTATGGCGGCTACACCTTC.

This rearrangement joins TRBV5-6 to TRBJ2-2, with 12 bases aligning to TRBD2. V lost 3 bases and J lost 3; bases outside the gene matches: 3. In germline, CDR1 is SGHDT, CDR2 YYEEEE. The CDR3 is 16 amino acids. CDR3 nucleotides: TGTGCCAGCAGCTCTAGCGGGAGGGTCGACACCGGGGAGCTGTTTTTT. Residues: CASSSSGRVDTGELFF.

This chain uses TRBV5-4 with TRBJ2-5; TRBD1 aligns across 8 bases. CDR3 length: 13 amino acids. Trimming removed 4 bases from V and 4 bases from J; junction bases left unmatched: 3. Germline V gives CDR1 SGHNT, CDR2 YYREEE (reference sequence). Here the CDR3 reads CASSVDRAETQYF. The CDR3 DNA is TGTGCCAGCAGCGTGGACAGGGCAGAGACCCAGTACTTC. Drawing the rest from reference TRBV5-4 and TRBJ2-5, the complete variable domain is ETGVTQSPTHLIKTRGQQVTLRCSSQSGHNTVSWYQQALGQGPQFIFQYYREEENGRGNFPPRFSGLQFPNYSSELNVNALELDDSALYLCASSVDRAETQYFGPGTRLLVL.

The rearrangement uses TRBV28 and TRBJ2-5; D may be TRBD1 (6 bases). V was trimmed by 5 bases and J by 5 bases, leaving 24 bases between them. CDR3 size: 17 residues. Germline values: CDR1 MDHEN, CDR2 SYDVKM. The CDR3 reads CASSPASGRGGEETQYF. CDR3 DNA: TGTGCCAGCAGTCCGGCAAGTGGACGAGGGGGTGAGGAGACCCAGTACTTC.

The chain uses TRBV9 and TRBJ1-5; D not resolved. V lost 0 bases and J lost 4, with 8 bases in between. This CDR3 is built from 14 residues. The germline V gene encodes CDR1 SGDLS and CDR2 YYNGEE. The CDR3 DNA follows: TGTGCCAGCAGCGTAGACCACGGGAATCAGCCCCAGCATTTT. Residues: CASSVDHGNQPQHF.

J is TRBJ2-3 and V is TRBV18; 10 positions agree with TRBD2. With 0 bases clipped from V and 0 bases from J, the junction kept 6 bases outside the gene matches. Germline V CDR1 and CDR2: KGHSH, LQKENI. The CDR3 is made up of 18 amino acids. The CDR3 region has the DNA TGTGCCAGCTCACCACCATGGCTAGCGGGGGATAGCACAGATACGCAGTATTTT. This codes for CASSPPWLAGDSTDTQYF.

The CDR3 here is CASRGTGRGVQFF. CDR3 nucleotide sequence: TGTGCCAGTAGAGGAACTGGGCGAGGGGTTCAGTTCTTC. The chain employs TRBV19 and TRBJ2-1; perhaps D is TRBD1 or TRBD2 (5 bases each). Germline values: CDR1 LNHDA, CDR2 SQIVND (reference sequence). The CDR3 runs 13 residues. Trimming left V 6 bases short and J 13 bases short, with 19 bases between.

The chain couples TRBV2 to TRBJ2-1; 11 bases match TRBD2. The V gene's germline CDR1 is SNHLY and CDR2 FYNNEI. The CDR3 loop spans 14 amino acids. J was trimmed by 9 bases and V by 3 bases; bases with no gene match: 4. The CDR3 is CASSELAGGGEQFF. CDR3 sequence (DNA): TGTGCCAGCAGTGAGCTAGCGGGAGGCGGTGAGCAGTTCTTC.

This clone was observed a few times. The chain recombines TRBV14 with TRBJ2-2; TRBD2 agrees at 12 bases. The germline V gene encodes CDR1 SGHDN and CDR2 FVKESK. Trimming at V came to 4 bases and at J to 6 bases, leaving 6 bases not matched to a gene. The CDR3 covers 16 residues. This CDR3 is CASSPTTSGGPGELFF. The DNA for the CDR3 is TGTGCCAGCAGCCCGACGACTAGCGGGGGCCCCGGGGAGCTGTTTTTT.

CDR3 DNA: TGTGCCAGCAGCGTCGGGACTAGCGGGGGCACAGATACGCAGTATTTT. This encodes CASSVGTSGGTDTQYF. The chain couples TRBV7-2 to TRBJ2-3; 13 bases are shared with TRBD2. The CDR3 is 16 amino acids. Germline values: CDR1 SGHTA, CDR2 FQGNSA. V shed 5 bases and J 1 base; nucleotides not matched to a gene: 3.

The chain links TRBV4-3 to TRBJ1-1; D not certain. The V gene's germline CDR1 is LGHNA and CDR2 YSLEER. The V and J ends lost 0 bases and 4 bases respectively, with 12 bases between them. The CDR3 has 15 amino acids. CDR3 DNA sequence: TGCGCCAGCAGCCAAGATAGATCCGGGAGCACTGAAGCTTTCTTT. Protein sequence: CASSQDRSGSTEAFF.

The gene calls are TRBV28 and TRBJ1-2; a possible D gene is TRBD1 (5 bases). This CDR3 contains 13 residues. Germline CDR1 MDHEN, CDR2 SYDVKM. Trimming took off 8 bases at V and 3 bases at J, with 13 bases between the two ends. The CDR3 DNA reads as TGTGCCAGCGGTCTGGGGGGGGACTATGGCTACACCTTC. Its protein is CASGLGGDYGYTF.

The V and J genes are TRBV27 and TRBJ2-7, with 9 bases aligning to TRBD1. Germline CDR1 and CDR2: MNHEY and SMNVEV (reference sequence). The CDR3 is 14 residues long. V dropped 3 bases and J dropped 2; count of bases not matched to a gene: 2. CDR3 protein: CASSLDRGTYEQYF. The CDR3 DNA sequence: TGTGCCAGCAGTTTGGACAGGGGCACCTACGAGCAGTACTTC.

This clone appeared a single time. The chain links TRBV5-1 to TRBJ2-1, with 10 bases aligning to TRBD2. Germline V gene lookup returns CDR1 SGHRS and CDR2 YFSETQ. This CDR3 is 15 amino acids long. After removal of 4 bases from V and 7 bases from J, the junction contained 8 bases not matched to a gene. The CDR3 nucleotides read TGCGCCAGCAGCCCATCTAGCGGGAGTCATAATGAGCAGTTCTTC. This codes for CASSPSSGSHNEQFF.

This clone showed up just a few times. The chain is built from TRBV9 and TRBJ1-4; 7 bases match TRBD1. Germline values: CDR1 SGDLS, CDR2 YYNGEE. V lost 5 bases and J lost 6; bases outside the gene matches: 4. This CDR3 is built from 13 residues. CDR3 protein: CASSETGYEKLFF. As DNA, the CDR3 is TGTGCCAGCAGTGAGACAGGGTATGAAAAACTGTTTTTT.

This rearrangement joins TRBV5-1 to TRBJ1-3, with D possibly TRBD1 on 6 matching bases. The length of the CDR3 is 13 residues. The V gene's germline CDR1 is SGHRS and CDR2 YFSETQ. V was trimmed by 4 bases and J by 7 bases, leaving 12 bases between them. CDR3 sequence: CASSGGQMNTIYF. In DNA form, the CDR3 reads TGCGCCAGCAGCGGAGGACAGATGAACACCATATATTTT.

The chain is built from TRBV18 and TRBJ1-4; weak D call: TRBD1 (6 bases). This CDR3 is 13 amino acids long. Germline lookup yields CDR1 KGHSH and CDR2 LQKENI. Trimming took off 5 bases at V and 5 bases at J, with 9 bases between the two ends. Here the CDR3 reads CASSGDTNEKLFF. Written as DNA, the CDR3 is TGTGCCAGCTCAGGGGACACCAATGAAAAACTGTTTTTT.

The CDR3 nucleotides are TGTGCCAGTATGGAGAGGGGTACCTATGGCTACACCTTC. This sequence encodes CASMERGTYGYTF. The chain carries TRBV19 and TRBJ1-2; possibly TRBD1 for D (5 bases). V dropped 7 bases and J dropped 4 bases, with 13 bases sitting between them. Germline assignment: CDR1 LNHDA and CDR2 SQIVND (reference sequence). The CDR3 is 13 residues long.